The rows below give T cell receptor beta chains drawn from one sample of a study of OX40 agonist ivuxolimab in advanced cancers. Only in-frame clones appear in the TCRdb table, and some are missing; sequencing was by immunoSEQ multiplex PCR. The table lists 90,000 or so clones, approximately 89% of them singletons. The sequencing used CD4+ or CD8+ T cells sorted from blood, collected in a trial of the OX40 agonist ivuxolimab. These receptors came from an adult with an advanced solid tumor such as melanoma, head and neck, liver or kidney cancer. Both conserved end residues are part of each CDR3. The order of the fields is J gene, clone size, V gene, D gene, CDR3 protein, CDR3 DNA. A D gene is named only where the DNA matches it firmly. Not all rows give a size; the values are once, few, many and, for expanded clones, a class.

>TRBJ2-1|.|TRBV27|TRBD2
CASSRGSQVKDEQFF
TGTGCCAGCAGTCGCGGGAGTCAGGTCAAGGATGAGCAGTTCTTC
>TRBJ2-2|.|TRBV7-3|.
CASSRASAGGELFF
TGTGCCAGCAGCCGAGCCTCAGCGGGCGGGGAGCTGTTTTTT
>TRBJ1-1|once|TRBV2|.
CASRLRTMEWTEAFF
TGTGCCAGCAGGCTTCGTACAATGGAATGGACTGAAGCTTTCTTT
>TRBJ2-6|.|TRBV7-2|.
CASSLGGAGANVLTF
TGTGCCAGCAGCTTAGGGGGCGCCGGGGCCAACGTCCTGACTTTC
>TRBJ2-3|.|TRBV7-2|.
CASSWAASDTQYF
TGTGCCAGCAGCTGGGCCGCGTCGGATACGCAGTATTTT
>TRBJ1-1|.|TRBV18|.
CASSPDPRGGQNTEAFF
TGTGCCAGCTCACCAGACCCCCGAGGGGGGCAGAACACTGAAGCTTTCTTT
>TRBJ1-1|.|TRBV4-2|.
CASSLLPGVNTEAFF
TGTGCCAGCAGCCTTTTACCTGGGGTCAACACTGAAGCTTTCTTT
>TRBJ2-1|.|TRBV7-2|.
CASSLAGGAYNEQFF
TGTGCCAGCAGCTTAGCGGGAGGTGCCTACAATGAGCAGTTCTTC
>TRBJ1-1|.|TRBV30|.
CAWSGRKVMNTEAFF
TGTGCCTGGAGTGGGAGAAAAGTCATGAACACTGAAGCTTTCTTT
>TRBJ1-1|few|TRBV5-4|.
CASSPILTGGQDTEAFF
TGTGCCAGCAGCCCGATACTGACGGGAGGTCAGGACACTGAAGCTTTCTTT
>TRBJ2-1|.|TRBV7-9|.
CASYLDVDNEQFF
TGTGCCAGCTACCTAGACGTAGACAATGAGCAGTTCTTC
>TRBJ1-3|.|TRBV6-4|.
CARLIGASSGNTIYF
TGTGCCCGGTTGATAGGGGCGAGCTCTGGAAACACCATATATTTT
>TRBJ2-3|.|TRBV7-8|.
CASSITGSADTQYF
TGTGCCAGCAGCATCACAGGTTCAGCAGATACGCAGTATTTT
>TRBJ1-4|.|TRBV19|.
CASSGRATNEKLFF
TGTGCCAGTAGTGGGAGAGCAACTAATGAAAAACTGTTTTTT
>TRBJ2-5|few|TRBV27|.
CASSFRVSQETQYF
TGTGCCAGCAGTTTTAGAGTCTCTCAAGAGACCCAGTACTTC
>TRBJ2-3|.|TRBV30|TRBD1
CAWSVLGGAEDTQYF
TGTGCCTGGAGTGTACTAGGGGGCGCCGAAGATACGCAGTATTTT
>TRBJ2-5|once|TRBV18|.
CASSRTWGYF
TGTGCCAGCTCCCGAACGTGGGGGTACTTC
>TRBJ1-1|.|TRBV7-3|.
CASSLNPGSNTEAFF
TGTGCCAGCAGCTTAAACCCCGGGTCAAACACTGAAGCTTTCTTT
>TRBJ2-7|few|TRBV30|TRBD1
CAWSGRIQGAYEQYF
TGTGCCTGGAGTGGTCGTATTCAGGGGGCCTACGAGCAGTACTTC
>TRBJ2-1|.|TRBV4-2|.
CASSQAPPSASSYNEQFF
TGTGCCAGCAGCCAAGCCCCCCCTAGCGCTAGCTCCTACAATGAGCAGTTCTTC
>TRBJ2-5|.|TRBV5-4|.
CASSPGETQYF
TGTGCCAGCAGTCCTGGGGAGACCCAGTACTTC
>TRBJ1-5|.|TRBV30|.
CAWSQGNQPQHF
TGTGCCTGGAGTCAGGGCAATCAGCCCCAGCATTTT
>TRBJ2-2|.|TRBV11-1|TRBD2
CASSFSFGGTAGELFF
TGTGCCAGCAGCTTTTCATTCGGGGGGACGGCCGGGGAGCTGTTTTTT
>TRBJ2-7|.|TRBV15|TRBD1
CATSSGTAIIYEQYF
TGTGCCACCAGCAGCGGGACAGCGATTATCTACGAGCAGTACTTC
>TRBJ2-2|.|TRBV7-2|.
CASSSDTGELFF
TGTGCCAGCAGCTCAGACACCGGGGAGCTGTTTTTT
>TRBJ1-6|few|TRBV9|.
CASSVEVSDSPLHF
TGTGCCAGCAGCGTAGAGGTTTCCGATTCACCCCTCCACTTT
>TRBJ1-1|.|TRBV14|.
CASSVSGRRNTEAFF
TGTGCCAGCAGCGTCAGCGGCCGGCGGAACACTGAAGCTTTCTTT
>TRBJ1-1|.|TRBV14|.
CASSQGLLNTEAFF
TGTGCCAGCAGCCAAGGGCTGCTGAACACTGAAGCTTTCTTT
>TRBJ1-2|.|TRBV5-1|.
CASSPGSSNYGYTF
TGCGCCAGCAGCCCTGGTTCCTCTAACTATGGCTACACCTTC
>TRBJ1-5|.|TRBV19|.
CASSIDGNNQPQHF
TGTGCCAGTAGTATTGACGGGAACAATCAGCCCCAGCATTTT
>TRBJ2-3|few|TRBV5-1|TRBD2
CASSFRGREARDTQYF
TGCGCCAGCAGCTTCCGAGGGCGGGAGGCCCGGGATACGCAGTATTTT
>TRBJ2-5|.|TRBV28|TRBD1
CASSLWTGGTEGETQYF
TGTGCCAGCAGTCTATGGACAGGGGGTACCGAAGGGGAGACCCAGTACTTC
>TRBJ1-1|once|TRBV30|.
CAWSTAYTEAFF
TGTGCCTGGAGTACCGCGTACACTGAAGCTTTCTTT
>TRBJ1-5|.|TRBV4-1|.
CASSQEGQGNNQPQHF
TGCGCCAGCAGCCAAGAGGGGCAGGGGAACAATCAGCCCCAGCATTTT
>TRBJ1-3|.|TRBV18|.
CASSLGRSSGNTIYF
TGTGCCAGCTCACTGGGACGGTCCTCTGGAAACACCATATATTTT
>TRBJ1-2|.|TRBV7-9|.
CASSPRQGNYGYTF
TGTGCCAGCAGCCCCCGACAAGGGAACTATGGCTACACCTTC
>TRBJ2-3|.|TRBV7-3|.
CASSLYGADTQYF
TGTGCCAGCAGCTTATATGGGGCCGATACGCAGTATTTT